A selection of T cell receptor beta chains follows, all from one sample in a study of T cells in Graves' hyperthyroidism and ophthalmopathy. TCRdb used MiXCR to reprocess the multiplex PCR reads, holding one entry per CDR3 protein. The table shows about 300,000 distinct CDR3 sequences, with roughly 19% occurring only once. Sequencing was performed on blood. The receptors stem from a man aged 50 or older with Graves' ophthalmopathy. CDR3s include the opening cysteine and the closing phenylalanine or tryptophan. Each record gives: V gene, D gene, clone size, J gene, CDR3 DNA, CDR3 protein. A D gene is named only where the DNA matches it firmly. The listing skips clone size in some rows; elsewhere it reads once, few, many or a size class.

TRBV24-1,.,few,TRBJ2-3,TGTGCCACCAGTGCCGGCTTAAAAGATACGCAGTATTTT,CATSAGLKDTQYF
TRBV7-2,.,few,TRBJ2-3,TGTGCCAGCAGCTCCCCGTTTCCCCAAGTGACAGATACGCAGTATTTT,CASSSPFPQVTDTQYF
TRBV5-6,.,many,TRBJ2-5,TGTGCCAGCAGCTCCCCGGAGGGGGCGCGGGGTGAAGAGACCCAGTACTTC,CASSSPEGARGEETQYF
TRBV10-3,TRBD2,.,TRBJ2-1,TGTGCCAGCAGTGAACTGGGCGGGAGCTCCGTGAATGAGCAGTTCTTC,CASSELGGSSVNEQFF
TRBV9,.,.,TRBJ2-3,TGTGCCAGCAGCGTCACAGGGACCACAGATACGCAGTATTTT,CASSVTGTTDTQYF
TRBV4-2,TRBD2,.,TRBJ2-7,TGTGCCAGCAGCCCAGATAGGAGCGGGAGAGGAAGAACCTACGAGCAGTACTTC,CASSPDRSGRGRTYEQYF
TRBV7-9,.,many,TRBJ2-7,TGTGCCAGCAGCTTAGATTGGGCGCCCTACGAGCAGTACTTC,CASSLDWAPYEQYF
TRBV19,.,few,TRBJ1-5,TGTGCCAGTAGTATCGGGGGCGTCGGTCAGCCCCAGCATTTT,CASSIGGVGQPQHF
TRBV6-6,.,.,TRBJ2-7,TGTGCCAGCAGTTACTCGGGCCTCGGGGAGCAGTACTTC,CASSYSGLGEQYF
TRBV12-3/TRBV12-4,.,few,TRBJ2-6,TGTGCCAGCAGTTCCCCCAGTAGGAGGGGGGCCAACGTCCTGACTTTC,CASSSPSRRGANVLTF
TRBV30,.,.,TRBJ2-5,TGTGCCTGGAGGAGAGGGGGTGGGGAGACCCAGTACTTC,CAWRRGGGETQYF
TRBV20-1,.,few,TRBJ1-4,TGCAGTGCTAGTACGCAGAGTAATGAAAAACTGTTTTTT,CSASTQSNEKLFF
TRBV2,.,many,TRBJ1-2,TGTGCCAGCAGCTTGTCACAGGGCCTGGTTGGCTACACCTTC,CASSLSQGLVGYTF
TRBV7-9,TRBD1,many,TRBJ1-6,TGTGCCAGCAGCTTAGCTCAGGCAGGGGGCAATTCACCCCTCCACTTT,CASSLAQAGGNSPLHF
TRBV5-4,TRBD2,.,TRBJ2-1,TGTGCCAGCAGCTCCGGACTAGCGGGAGTGTACAATGAGCAGTTCTTC,CASSSGLAGVYNEQFF
TRBV7-2,TRBD2,few,TRBJ2-1,TGTGCCAGCAGCTTAAGACTAGCGGCCCATCCCCCGTTCTTC,CASSLRLAAHPPFF
TRBV11-2,.,many,TRBJ1-6,TGTGCCAGCAGCGCGACGGACACCGGGACACCCCTCCACTTT,CASSATDTGTPLHF
TRBV5-4,.,few,TRBJ1-2,TGTGCCAGCAGCGCCTTACAGGGAGGTATCTATGGCTACACCTTC,CASSALQGGIYGYTF
TRBV5-1,TRBD1,few,TRBJ2-1,TGCGCCAGCAGCTGGGGACAGGGGCTACACAATGAGCAGTTCTTC,CASSWGQGLHNEQFF
TRBV27,.,.,TRBJ1-5,TGTGCCAGCAGACCAGGGACGGACGGTCAGCCCCAGCATTTT,CASRPGTDGQPQHF
TRBV2,.,many,TRBJ1-2,TGTGCCAGCGGTGAACGGCAGACGCTCTATGGCTACACCTTC,CASGERQTLYGYTF
TRBV29-1,TRBD1,many,TRBJ1-5,TGCAGCGGAGGACAGGCCATCGGTGGGCCCCAGCATTTT,CSGGQAIGGPQHF
TRBV24-1,TRBD1,.,TRBJ2-5,TGTGCCACCAGTGATTCGTCACAGGGGACAGGGGGCTTCGAGACCCAGTACTTC,CATSDSSQGTGGFETQYF
TRBV24-1,.,.,TRBJ2-1,TGTGCCACCAGTGATAGGACTTTTAGCTCCTACAATGAGCAGTTCTTC,CATSDRTFSSYNEQFF
TRBV30,TRBD2,many,TRBJ2-7,TGTGCCTGGAGTCACCAACTAGCGGGGTCCTACGAGCAGTACTTC,CAWSHQLAGSYEQYF
TRBV3-1,.,many,TRBJ2-5,TGTGCCAGCAGCCAAGGGACGGGAGTAGCAGGGGAGACCCAGTACTTC,CASSQGTGVAGETQYF
TRBV29-1,TRBD2,.,TRBJ2-1,TGCAGCGTTGAAAGACTAGCGGTTGGCAATGAGCAGTTCTTC,CSVERLAVGNEQFF
TRBV20-1,TRBD1,many,TRBJ1-5,TGCGCTTCACAGGGGGATAGCAATCAGCCCCAGCATTTT,CASQGDSNQPQHF
TRBV6-1,TRBD2,.,TRBJ2-7,TGTGCCAGCGGTACTAGCGGGAGGGCCATCTACGAGCAGTACTTC,CASGTSGRAIYEQYF